This T cell receptor (beta chain) was captured in a study of blood T cells in healthy people across ages. Background on the study: Template switching caught about one barcoded beta molecule for each two T cells. Study-level findings and limits: Researchers report that TCR beta diversity correlated strongly with naive T cell percentage.

The germline V gene has CDR1 SGHTA and CDR2 FQGNSA. V lost 5 bases and J lost 10, with 15 bases in between. The CDR3 covers 13 residues. A J-beta primer mix and a sample-barcoded 5' primer were used in a second PCR of about 7 to 12 cycles. TCRdb re-derived calls from the 5' RACE reads in MiXCR, one entry per CDR3 protein. The table includes around 990,000 distinct CDR3 sequences, approximately 25% detected once. The sample holds a few counts of this clonotype. The antigen is unknown. The same data also contributed to another study, on T cells of mothers and their children. That source notes: Thymic selection molds TCR recombination products alike in related and unrelated pairs.

This sequence was found in a girl aged 2-15 years in good health. The chain links TRBV7-2 to TRBJ2-1; D ambiguous. The sample taken for sequencing was blood. The CDR3 sequence: CASSPVLLQEQFF. In nucleotides, the CDR3 is TGTGCCAGCAGCCCTGTCCTACTGCAAGAGCAGTTCTTC.